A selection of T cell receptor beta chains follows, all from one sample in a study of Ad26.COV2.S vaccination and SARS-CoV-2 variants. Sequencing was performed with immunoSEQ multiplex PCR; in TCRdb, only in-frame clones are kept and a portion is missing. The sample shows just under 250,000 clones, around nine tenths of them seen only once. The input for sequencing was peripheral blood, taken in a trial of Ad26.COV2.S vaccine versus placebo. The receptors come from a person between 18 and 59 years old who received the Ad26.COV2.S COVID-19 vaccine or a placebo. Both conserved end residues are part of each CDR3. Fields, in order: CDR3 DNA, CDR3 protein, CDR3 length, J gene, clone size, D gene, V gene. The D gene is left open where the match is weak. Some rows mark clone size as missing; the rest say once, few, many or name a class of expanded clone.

cdr3_nt: TGTGCCAGCGGGGCAGGGGGCCCTTTCGAGCAGTACTTC
cdr3_aa: CASGAGGPFEQYF
cdr3_length: 13
j_call: TRBJ2-7
clone_size: .
d_call: TRBD1
v_call: TRBV27

cdr3_nt: TGTGCCAGCAGTTTAAAGTACAGGCCCACTGAAGCTTTCTTT
cdr3_aa: CASSLKYRPTEAFF
cdr3_length: 14
j_call: TRBJ1-1
clone_size: .
d_call: .
v_call: TRBV28

cdr3_nt: TGTGCCAGCAGTGCCCTAGCGGGGTTCACAGATACGCAGTATTTT
cdr3_aa: CASSALAGFTDTQYF
cdr3_length: 15
j_call: TRBJ2-3
clone_size: .
d_call: TRBD2
v_call: TRBV6-4

cdr3_nt: TGTGCCAGCAACCAGGGACAGCCGACCTACGAGCAGTACTTC
cdr3_aa: CASNQGQPTYEQYF
cdr3_length: 14
j_call: TRBJ2-7
clone_size: once
d_call: TRBD1
v_call: TRBV9

cdr3_nt: TGTGCCAGCAGCATACTAGCGGCCTCCTACAATGAGCAGTTCTTC
cdr3_aa: CASSILAASYNEQFF
cdr3_length: 15
j_call: TRBJ2-1
clone_size: .
d_call: TRBD2
v_call: TRBV7-3

cdr3_nt: TGTGCCAGCAGTGAAGGATTAGCGGGGGGCCTGGGGGCCAAAAACATTCAGTACTTC
cdr3_aa: CASSEGLAGGLGAKNIQYF
cdr3_length: 19
j_call: TRBJ2-4
clone_size: .
d_call: TRBD2
v_call: TRBV6-1

cdr3_nt: TGTGCCAGCTCGCCTCCGGGACTAGCCAAAGCCGGGGAGCTGTTTTTT
cdr3_aa: CASSPPGLAKAGELFF
cdr3_length: 16
j_call: TRBJ2-2
clone_size: .
d_call: TRBD2
v_call: TRBV18

cdr3_nt: TGCGCCAGCAGCCCTCAACTACCTACGGGACGGGGGCCTCTCTACGAGCAGTACTTC
cdr3_aa: CASSPQLPTGRGPLYEQYF
cdr3_length: 19
j_call: TRBJ2-7
clone_size: .
d_call: .
v_call: TRBV5-1

cdr3_nt: TGTGCCAGTAGTATGTACGGTGACTCCTACGAGCAGTACTTC
cdr3_aa: CASSMYGDSYEQYF
cdr3_length: 14
j_call: TRBJ2-7
clone_size: .
d_call: .
v_call: TRBV19

cdr3_nt: TGTGCCAGCAGCTTACAGGGACACCCCTCCACTGAAGCTTTCTTT
cdr3_aa: CASSLQGHPSTEAFF
cdr3_length: 15
j_call: TRBJ1-1
clone_size: .
d_call: .
v_call: TRBV7-8

cdr3_nt: TGTGCCAGCACCCTCCGGGACAGGGGATCGGCCGAGCAGTACTTC
cdr3_aa: CASTLRDRGSAEQYF
cdr3_length: 15
j_call: TRBJ2-7
clone_size: .
d_call: TRBD1
v_call: TRBV28

cdr3_nt: TGTGCCAGCAGCCAGGGCCCGGGTGGGAGCAATCAGCCCCAGCATTTT
cdr3_aa: CASSQGPGGSNQPQHF
cdr3_length: 16
j_call: TRBJ1-5
clone_size: .
d_call: .
v_call: TRBV5-6

cdr3_nt: TGTGCCACCAGTGACCCGCCTGGGACAGGGAACACCGGGGAGCTGTTTTTT
cdr3_aa: CATSDPPGTGNTGELFF
cdr3_length: 17
j_call: TRBJ2-2
clone_size: .
d_call: TRBD1
v_call: TRBV24-1

cdr3_nt: TGTGCCAGCAGCTTAGACAGGGTGAGGGGGGACGGAAACACCATATATTTT
cdr3_aa: CASSLDRVRGDGNTIYF
cdr3_length: 17
j_call: TRBJ1-3
clone_size: .
d_call: .
v_call: TRBV7-8

cdr3_nt: TGTGCCAGCAGCTTGGGTAGACACAATAATGAAGCTTTCTTT
cdr3_aa: CASSLGRHNNEAFF
cdr3_length: 14
j_call: TRBJ1-1
clone_size: .
d_call: .
v_call: TRBV7-2

cdr3_nt: TGTGCCAGCAGTTTATCGGGCTTGGCTAACACGCAGTATTTT
cdr3_aa: CASSLSGLANTQYF
cdr3_length: 14
j_call: TRBJ2-3
clone_size: .
d_call: .
v_call: TRBV27

cdr3_nt: TGTGCCAGCAGCTTGCCCGACAGGGTATCTGCAGATACGCAGTATTTT
cdr3_aa: CASSLPDRVSADTQYF
cdr3_length: 16
j_call: TRBJ2-3
clone_size: .
d_call: TRBD1
v_call: TRBV5-6

cdr3_nt: TGTGCCAGCAGCTTAGACTTGCTAGGGTCACTTGGCTACACCTTC
cdr3_aa: CASSLDLLGSLGYTF
cdr3_length: 15
j_call: TRBJ1-2
clone_size: .
d_call: .
v_call: TRBV7-2

cdr3_nt: TGTGCCAGCAGGACTCCCGGCGACCCCACAGATACGCAGTATTTT
cdr3_aa: CASRTPGDPTDTQYF
cdr3_length: 15
j_call: TRBJ2-3
clone_size: .
d_call: .
v_call: TRBV9